This T cell receptor (beta chain) is from a study of HIV-infected patients and healthy controls. Study-wide results and caveats: HIV-infected patients shared fewer CDR3 sequences between individuals than healthy controls. The diversity differences were not explained by slight age and sex differences between study cohorts.

The CDR3 totals 15 residues. J was trimmed by 3 bases and V by 4 bases; bases with no gene match: 5. Germline V gene data show CDR1 as SEHNR and CDR2 as FQNEAQ (reference sequence). This clonotype was seen repeatedly, ten times or more. Its antigen is not identified. No cell fractionation was done, so the repertoire covers all unsorted peripheral blood T cells. Around 0.5 ug RNA was reverse transcribed with alpha and beta constant-region primers. Separate chain-specific third strand synthesis with multiplexing indices produced the alpha and beta libraries. The cDNA received a 5' RACE adapter containing a random hexamer plus an SP2 sequencing primer site. A 12-nucleotide barcode per molecule came from two concatenated random hexamers added pre-amplification. TCRdb used MiXCR to reprocess the 5' RACE reads, holding one entry per CDR3 protein. The sample lists 15,000 to 20,000 distinct CDR3 sequences, more than 7.5% occurring once.

The chain joins TRBV7-9 to TRBJ2-3, with 9 bases lining up with TRBD1. The clonotype was recovered from an adult in good health. The sequencing input was blood. CDR3: CASSSLTGGTDTQYF. CDR3 nucleotide sequence: TGTGCCAGCAGCTCATTGACAGGGGGTACAGATACGCAGTATTTT.